The TCR beta chain under discussion was sequenced for a study of blood T cell repertoires in COVID-19. This CDR3 has 16 amino acids. J gave up 6 bases and V 0 bases, and 8 bases lay outside the gene matches. Per germline, CDR1 SGHRS and CDR2 YFSETQ. Authors' data handling: Reference gene primer amplification gave nucleated cell count estimates. TCRdb's copy holds only in-frame clones and misses some; the assay was immunoSEQ multiplex PCR. V and J calls and clone size come straight from that table; D and trimming were deduced from the DNA. The table has roughly 310,000 clones, 90% seen once; the top ten hold 2% to 3%.

The origin of this receptor is a man aged 55 to 69 who had recovered from COVID-19. The chain uses TRBV5-1 and TRBJ2-1; TRBD2 agrees at 8 bases. The source material was PBMCs or T cells enriched from blood (not recorded which). This CDR3 reads CASSLVPGGQVNEQFF. CDR3 coding DNA: TGCGCCAGCAGCTTGGTTCCGGGGGGGCAAGTCAATGAGCAGTTCTTC.